This is a list of T cell receptor beta chains from one sample in a study of blood T cell repertoires in COVID-19. This table comes from immunoSEQ multiplex PCR, and its TCRdb copy is limited to in-frame clones, with some not included. This sample has around 240,000 clones, with approximately 83% found just once. Sequenced sample: PBMCs or T cells enriched from blood (not recorded which). These receptors originate from a woman between 45 and 60 years old who had recovered from COVID-19. The CDR3 runs from the conserved cysteine through the conserved F or W. Fields, in order: V gene, J gene, CDR3 protein.

>TRBV28|TRBJ1-5
CASSSRQGRSNQPQHF
>TRBV30|TRBJ1-5
CAWSRGGGGNQPQHF
>TRBV7-3|TRBJ2-2
CASSLAGVGTGELFF
>TRBV19|TRBJ1-1
CASSIEKGTGTNTEAFF
>TRBV30|TRBJ1-6
CAWSVSQGVLHF
>TRBV19|TRBJ2-7
CASSMGQGFNEQYF
>TRBV28|TRBJ1-4
CASRGQFNEKLFF
>TRBV28|TRBJ1-6
CASSFSQWGRANSPLHF
>TRBV4-2|TRBJ2-5
CASSQDGRSGWETQYF
>TRBV28|TRBJ2-5
CASSPPTSGISVDQYF
>TRBV7-9|TRBJ1-5
CAVRGGQAGQPQHF
>TRBV5-1|TRBJ1-4
CASSSADGNNEKLFF
>TRBV19|TRBJ2-7
CASSPSGALSYEQYF
>TRBV7-8|TRBJ1-5
CASSFGGDQPQHF
>TRBV4-1|TRBJ2-7
CASSQDSRRATYEQYF
>TRBV24-1|TRBJ2-3
CATSDFTDADTQYF
>TRBV7-2|TRBJ2-2
CASSLDFRSGITGELFF
>TRBV6-5|TRBJ2-1
CASSYRTGLYNEQFF
>TRBV7-2|TRBJ2-3
CASSLLAGITDTQYF
>TRBV28|TRBJ2-3
CASRPGQVPDTQYF
>TRBV7-9|TRBJ2-2
CASSRRDTGELFF
>TRBV3-1/TRBV3-2|TRBJ2-1
CASSQAGLASSYNEQFF
>TRBV28|TRBJ2-3
CASSLGPGVEHTQYF
>TRBV5-1|TRBJ1-1
CASSLFGTENTEAFF
>TRBV28|TRBJ2-7
CASRPISGRVDEQYF